Below, 16 T cell receptor beta chains from the same sample are listed, as sequenced in a study of blood T cells in healthy people across ages. Combining a sample-barcoded 5' primer with a J-beta primer mix, a second PCR ran for roughly 6 to 12 cycles. MiXCR, applied by TCRdb to the 5' RACE reads, yields one record per CDR3 protein. The sample shows 1.5 million to 2 million distinct CDR3 sequences, around 36% of them seen only once. The sequenced material came from blood. All receptors derive from a woman in her twenties or thirties in good health.

This clonotype was seen a single time. The chain combines TRBV3-1 with TRBJ2-5; D gene unclear. Germline V gives CDR1 LGHDT, CDR2 YNNKEL (reference sequence). V was shortened by 4 bases and J by 3 bases, with 9 bases between the two germline ends. The CDR3 sequence is 13 residues long. CDR3 nucleotide sequence: TGTGCCAGCAGCCCCGACTTTGAAGAGACCCAGTACTTC. The encoded protein is CASSPDFEETQYF.

The gene calls are TRBV28 and TRBJ2-1, with unresolved D. This CDR3 has 12 amino acids. The ends were cut back, 7 bases at V and 7 bases at J, with 11 bases in the middle. Germline values: CDR1 MDHEN, CDR2 SYDVKM. CDR3 bases: TGTGCCAGCACGGCCCTAGGGAATGAGCAGTTCTTC. Translated, it gives CASTALGNEQFF.

This clonotype was counted a few times. This chain connects TRBV5-1 to TRBJ2-7, with D possibly being TRBD2 (6 bases). The V end was cut by 4 bases, the J end by 4 bases, with 27 bases between. From germline, CDR1 is SGHRS and CDR2 YFSETQ. CDR3 length: 18 amino acids. The CDR3 region is CASSEAPHQAGITYEQYF. The CDR3 DNA reads as TGCGCCAGCAGCGAAGCACCTCACCAGGCGGGGATCACTTACGAGCAGTACTTC.

This chain links TRBV12-3 or TRBV12-4 with TRBJ2-7; D is ambiguous. With 3 bases removed from V and 5 bases from J, the gap between germline ends came to 8 bases. This CDR3 comprises 12 residues. CDR3 sequence (DNA): TGTGCCAGCAGTTTCTCGACAAACGAGCAGTACTTC. Residues: CASSFSTNEQYF.

Many counts were recorded for this clonotype. The chain uses TRBV27 and TRBJ2-2; no reliable D call. Germline assignment: CDR1 MNHEY and CDR2 SMNVEV (reference sequence). The CDR3 sequence is 13 residues long. The V and J ends lost 8 bases and 3 bases respectively, with 10 bases between them. The CDR3 DNA reads as TGTGCCAGCGCTCGGTGGGACACCGGGGAGCTGTTTTTT. It specifies CASARWDTGELFF.

V usage is TRBV5-1 and J usage is TRBJ2-4; no definite D call. Trimming pared 0 bases from V and 13 bases from J, leaving 20 bases between. The germline V gene encodes CDR1 SGHRS and CDR2 YFSETQ. This CDR3 spans 15 amino acids. CDR3 nucleotide sequence: TGCGCCAGCAGCTTGGCCGTGTCGTACTCCTACGGGCAGTACTTC. Its protein product is CASSLAVSYSYGQYF.

This clonotype was observed many times. The chain employs TRBV29-1 and TRBJ1-2; 12 bases fit TRBD1. The CDR3 loop spans 14 amino acids. V shed 4 bases, J shed 2 bases, and the junction held 2 bases outside the gene matches. The germline V gene encodes CDR1 SQVTM and CDR2 ANQGSEA. CDR3: CSVVGTGGNYGYTF. The DNA for the CDR3 is TGCAGCGTTGTTGGGACAGGGGGCAACTATGGCTACACCTTC.

This clonotype was counted between two and nine times. CDR3 coding DNA: TGTGCCAGCAGCCCAACGTCGGCGGGGAGTACAGATACGCAGTATTTT. Its protein is CASSPTSAGSTDTQYF. The chain uses TRBV7-9 and TRBJ2-3; tentatively, D is TRBD2 (6 bases). Trimming left V 5 bases short and J 3 bases short, with 18 bases between. The CDR3 totals 16 residues. Germline V gene sequence: CDR1 SEHNR, CDR2 FQNEAQ (reference sequence).

This clonotype was counted ten times or more. V gene TRBV4-2 combines with J gene TRBJ2-3, with D possibly TRBD1 on 6 matching bases. V was cut by 5 bases and J by 4 bases, with 10 bases left in between. Germline-derived CDR1 and CDR2 are LGHNA and YNFKEQ. The CDR3 has 13 residues. The chain's CDR3 is CASSARGSDTQYF. In DNA, the CDR3 is TGTGCCAGCAGCGCCAGGGGCTCAGATACGCAGTATTTT.

J is TRBJ2-5 and V is TRBV20-1; TRBD1 is a possible D gene (5 bases). Germline CDR1 is DFQATT and CDR2 is SNEGSKA (reference sequence). The CDR3 has 12 amino acids. V was pared by 4 bases and J by 5 bases, with 11 bases between. The CDR3 loop is CSAIQATETQYF. The CDR3 nucleotides read TGCAGTGCTATACAGGCGACGGAGACCCAGTACTTC.

Notes on this clonotype: It may be a read error: a sequence one base away is much more abundant. This chain uses TRBV12-3 or TRBV12-4 with TRBJ2-7; D is unresolved. CDR3 length equals 11 residues. CDR3 sequence: CCDKIAYEQYF. CDR3 DNA sequence: TGCTGTGATAAAATAGCCTACGAGCAGTACTTC.

J is TRBJ2-7 and V is TRBV9, with D perhaps given as TRBD1 or TRBD2 (6 bases each). Trimming stripped 4 bases from V and 10 bases from J, with 18 bases between. The CDR3 sequence is 13 residues long. The V gene's germline CDR1 is SGDLS and CDR2 YYNGEE. The CDR3 DNA is TGTGCCAGCAGCCCTCGGAGGGGGGCTCCCCAGTACTTC. It codes for CASSPRRGAPQYF.

A few counts support this clonotype. The CDR3 sequence is CASATVAHNEQFF. CDR3 sequence (DNA): TGTGCCAGCGCCACGGTAGCCCACAATGAGCAGTTCTTC. The gene calls are TRBV11-2 and TRBJ2-1; D not certain. CDR3 size: 13 residues. Germline loops: CDR1 SGHAT, CDR2 FQNNGV. V gave up 8 bases and J gave up 5 bases, with 13 bases separating them.

The sample holds one count of this clonotype. The chain couples TRBV20-1 to TRBJ2-7; the D gene is possibly TRBD1 (5 bases). Looked up from germline, CDR1 is DFQATT and CDR2 is SNEGSKA (reference sequence). This CDR3 comprises 12 residues. V was pared by 3 bases and J by 5 bases, with 11 bases between. The CDR3 spells CSASLQVDEQYF. The DNA of the CDR3 is TGCAGTGCTAGCTTACAGGTGGACGAGCAGTACTTC.

The chain links TRBV14 to TRBJ2-1; TRBD2 aligns across 12 bases. The junction had 15 bases not matched to a gene; V was cut back by 0 bases and J by 12 bases. This CDR3 is 18 amino acids long. From germline, CDR1 is SGHDN and CDR2 FVKESK. The CDR3 sequence is CASSQDLRTSGTYRGQFF. The CDR3 nucleotides read TGTGCCAGCAGCCAAGATCTTAGGACTAGCGGGACGTATAGGGGGCAGTTCTTC. The full variable domain, rest sourced from reference TRBV14 and TRBJ2-1, is EAGVTQFPSHSVIEKGQTVTLRCDPISGHDNLYWYRRVMGKEIKFLLHFVKESKQDESGMPNNRFLAERTGGTYSTLKVQPAELEDSGVYFCASSQDLRTSGTYRGQFFGPGTRLTVL.

The chain has TRBV12-3 or TRBV12-4 and TRBJ1-5; tentative D call: TRBD1 (5 bases). The CDR3 extends over 16 amino acids. V was cut by 1 base and J by 1 base, with 11 bases left in between. The CDR3 sequence is CASSLGEGRSNQPQHF. Here the CDR3 DNA reads TGTGCCAGCAGTTTAGGGGAGGGGAGAAGCAATCAGCCCCAGCATTTT.